A single sample gave rise to the 26 T cell receptor beta chains below, sequenced in a study of cytomegalovirus exposure and HLA in healthy donors (dated by TCRdb to about 2017). Library construction relied on the immunoSEQ multiplex PCR assay. The multiplex PCR relied on a mix of 60 forward primers for TCR Vbeta segments and 13 reverse primers for TCR Jbeta segments. Sourced from immuneACCESS, this table was stored by TCRdb with only in-frame sequences that have V and J called. A share of the clones is absent; for the studies checked, an unresolved V gene accounts for under half, and the remainder has no known explanation. Within this sample are some 90,000 clones, with approximately 75% of them counted one time only. In total, the top ten clones hold approximately 3% of the sample. The sample comprised PBMCs. The receptor set was obtained from a female donor in good health and CMV-seropositive.

This clone has just a few counts. This chain joins TRBV14 and TRBJ1-2; D is perhaps TRBD1 (5 bases). This CDR3 has 13 residues. The V gene lost 5 bases and the J gene lost 6 bases, with 13 bases spanning the gap. Per the germline V gene, CDR1 is SGHDN and CDR2 is FVKESK. CDR3 region: CASSKNLGDGYTF. The CDR3 DNA sequence: TGTGCCAGCAGCAAGAACTTAGGGGATGGCTACACCTTC.

This clone has just one count. J is TRBJ2-1 and V is TRBV4-2; perhaps TRBD1 as D (8 bases). The ends were cut back, 1 base at V and 0 bases at J, with 13 bases in the middle. CDR3 length: 17 residues. Germline CDR1 is LGHNA and CDR2 is YNFKEQ. Here the CDR3 DNA reads TGTGCCAGCAGCCAAGTACAGGGGGACTACTCCTACAATGAGCAGTTCTTC. Translated, it gives CASSQVQGDYSYNEQFF.

This clone was observed a few times. J is TRBJ1-1 and V is TRBV11-3; 8 bases align to TRBD1. With V trimmed by 3 bases and J by 5 bases, 5 bases remained unmatched. There are 14 residues in the CDR3. Germline loops: CDR1 SGHNT, CDR2 YENEEA. CDR3 coding DNA: TGTGCCAGCAGCTTCGGCGGGGACAGGACTGAAGCTTTCTTT. Its protein product is CASSFGGDRTEAFF.

The chain recombines TRBV10-2 with TRBJ2-7; TRBD2 matches 10 bases. The CDR3 covers 13 residues. Germline V gene lookup returns CDR1 WSHSY and CDR2 SAAADI. Unmatched junction bases numbered 4, after V lost 8 bases and J lost 3 bases. The CDR3 bases are TGCGCCAGCGGAGTAGCGGGAGGCTACGAGCAGTACTTC. Its protein product is CASGVAGGYEQYF.

Only one count was recorded for this clone. V gene TRBV4-2 combines with J gene TRBJ2-5; 9 bases align to TRBD2. Losses at the gene ends were 0 bases for V and 5 bases for J; bases not matched to a gene: 4. The CDR3 totals 15 residues. Per germline, CDR1 LGHNA and CDR2 YNFKEQ. CDR3 in amino acids: CASSQERGGGETQYF. The CDR3 DNA reads TGTGCCAGCAGCCAAGAGCGGGGGGGCGGGGAGACCCAGTACTTC.

This clone was counted between two and nine times. This rearrangement joins TRBV4-2 to TRBJ1-4; TRBD1 might be the D (5 bases). Germline loops: CDR1 LGHNA, CDR2 YNFKEQ. The V and J ends lost 1 base and 8 bases respectively, with 5 bases between them. The CDR3 is 12 amino acids. In DNA form, the CDR3 reads TGTGCCAGCAGCCAAGGGACAGAAAAACTGTTTTTT. Amino acids: CASSQGTEKLFF.

This clone was seen a few times. The genes are TRBV9 and TRBJ2-3; 7 bases fit TRBD2. Trimming cost V 2 bases and J 2 bases; bases outside gene matches: 14. The CDR3 spans 18 residues. Germline V gives CDR1 SGDLS, CDR2 YYNGEE. The CDR3 spells CASSVPRESSGDTDTQYF. Written as DNA, the CDR3 is TGTGCCAGCAGCGTCCCACGGGAGTCTAGCGGCGACACAGATACGCAGTATTTT.

The chain links TRBV6-5 to TRBJ1-2; possible D gene TRBD1, 5 bases. The V gene's germline CDR1 is MNHEY and CDR2 SVGAGI. The CDR3 totals 13 residues. V lost 2 bases to trimming and J lost 4 bases, with 8 bases between them. The CDR3 nucleotides are TGTGCCAGCAGTTACGCAGGGTCCTATGGCTACACCTTC. Amino acid sequence: CASSYAGSYGYTF.

The rearrangement links TRBV4-3 to TRBJ2-7; no firm D call. Germline lookup yields CDR1 LGHNA and CDR2 YSLEER. The V and J ends lost 4 bases and 0 bases respectively, with 16 bases between them. CDR3 length equals 16 residues. DNA for the CDR3: TGCGCCAGCAGCCCGTGGGCAATTTCCAGCTCCTACGAGCAGTACTTC. Translation: CASSPWAISSSYEQYF.

The chain couples TRBV5-1 to TRBJ2-7, with 11 nucleotides matching TRBD2. J was trimmed by 4 bases and V by 2 bases; bases with no gene match: 5. From germline, CDR1 is SGHRS and CDR2 YFSETQ. There are 15 residues in the CDR3. The CDR3 region is CASSFLAGGLYEQYF. The CDR3 DNA reads TGCGCCAGCAGCTTCCTAGCGGGAGGTCTGTACGAGCAGTACTTC. The full variable domain, its missing parts supplied by reference TRBV5-1 and TRBJ2-7, is KAGVTQTPRYLIKTRGQQVTLSCSPISGHRSVSWYQQTPGQGLQFLFEYFSETQRNKGNFPGRFSGRQFSNSRSEMNVSTLELGDSALYLCASSFLAGGLYEQYFGPGTRLTVT.

This chain uses TRBV5-1 with TRBJ1-1; 10 bases are shared with TRBD1. CDR3 length: 18 residues. The V and J ends lost 1 base and 0 bases, in that order; junction bases with no gene match: 9. Germline V gene sequence: CDR1 SGHRS, CDR2 YFSETQ. Written as DNA, the CDR3 is TGCGCCAGCAGCTTGCTTGGGACAGGGGCCTCGGTGAACACTGAAGCTTTCTTT. Translating gives CASSLLGTGASVNTEAFF.

This rearrangement joins TRBV6-1 to TRBJ1-6; the match to TRBD1 covers 7 bases. This CDR3 region has 15 residues. Germline values: CDR1 MNHNS, CDR2 SASEGT. Germline trimming cut 3 bases from V and 6 bases from J; bases unmatched to any gene: 5. CDR3 amino acids: CASSDLTGTNSPLHF. CDR3 DNA: TGTGCCAGCAGTGACCTGACAGGGACTAATTCACCCCTCCACTTT.

The V gene is TRBV7-8, the J gene TRBJ1-1; D unresolved. From germline, CDR1 is SGHVS and CDR2 FQNEAQ. V lost 3 bases and J lost 1, with 9 bases in between. The CDR3 runs to 14 residues. CDR3 region: CASSLVTGNTEAFF. DNA for the CDR3: TGTGCCAGCAGCTTGGTCACGGGGAACACTGAAGCTTTCTTT.

This clone was detected only a few times. The V call is TRBV5-4, the J call TRBJ1-4; 9 nucleotides match TRBD1. Trimming cost V 3 bases and J 0 bases; bases outside gene matches: 0. The CDR3 loop spans 15 amino acids. Germline CDR1 is SGHNT and CDR2 is YYREEE (reference sequence). CDR3 region: CASSWDRATNEKLFF. The CDR3 DNA is TGTGCCAGCAGCTGGGACAGGGCAACTAATGAAAAACTGTTTTTT.

The chain recombines TRBV7-2 with TRBJ1-2; 7 bases fit TRBD1. The V gene's germline CDR1 is SGHTA and CDR2 FQGNSA. CDR3 length: 18 amino acids. Trimming cost V 5 bases and J 4 bases; bases outside gene matches: 19. The CDR3 DNA sequence: TGTGCCAGCAGCCCAGGGGGGCAGTCCGGTCACGGCCGCTATGGCTACACCTTC. It codes for CASSPGGQSGHGRYGYTF.

This clone was counted at least ten times. This sequence joins TRBV29-1 and TRBJ1-1; D unresolved. V shed 4 bases and J shed 0 bases, with 9 bases lying between them. Germline loops: CDR1 SQVTM, CDR2 ANQGSEA. This CDR3 is 13 amino acids long. DNA for the CDR3: TGCAGCGTTGCCGGGAATATGAACACTGAAGCTTTCTTT. Amino acids: CSVAGNMNTEAFF.

The rearrangement joins TRBV15 to TRBJ2-1; TRBD2 matches at 10 bases. Germline assignment: CDR1 LNHNV and CDR2 YYDKDF (reference sequence). The CDR3 totals 15 residues. V shed 5 bases, J shed 9 bases, and the junction held 10 bases outside the gene matches. CDR3 residues: CATSDGLAGALEQFF. Written as DNA, the CDR3 is TGTGCCACCAGCGATGGCCTAGCGGGAGCACTTGAGCAGTTCTTC.

The V call is TRBV5-6, the J call TRBJ2-7; 10 bases agree with TRBD2. The CDR3 has 14 amino acids. The V segment lost 1 base and the J segment 2 bases; nucleotides outside the gene matches: 0. The germline V gene encodes CDR1 SGHDT and CDR2 YYEEEE. Here the CDR3 DNA reads TGTGCCAGCAGCTTGAGCGGGAGGGCCTACGAGCAGTACTTC. Translation gives CASSLSGRAYEQYF.

Sample share makes this clone medium-sized. The V call is TRBV6-4, the J call TRBJ2-3; TRBD1 is a possible D gene (6 bases). The CDR3 contains 14 residues. Deletions cut 4 bases from V and 0 bases from J, with 8 bases between. Germline V gives CDR1 MRHNA, CDR2 SNTAGT. CDR3 nucleotide sequence: TGTGCCAGCAGTGCAGGGGAAAGCACAGATACGCAGTATTTT. Translation gives CASSAGESTDTQYF.

The CDR3: CASSFGGGGTNYGYTF. CDR3 DNA sequence: TGTGCCAGCAGCTTTGGAGGGGGGGGGACTAACTATGGCTACACCTTC. The chain employs TRBV7-9 and TRBJ1-2, with D possibly being TRBD1 (6 bases). Germline CDR1 SEHNR, CDR2 FQNEAQ (reference sequence). V dropped 3 bases and J dropped 0 bases, with 14 bases sitting between them. The length of the CDR3 is 16 residues.

The V and J genes are TRBV5-1 and TRBJ2-7; D is perhaps TRBD2 (6 bases). The CDR3 contains 13 residues. V shed 4 bases and J shed 2 bases, with 10 bases lying between them. Germline V lookup: CDR1 SGHRS, CDR2 YFSETQ. CDR3 region: CASSTGSAYEQYF. The CDR3 DNA reads as TGCGCCAGCAGCACCGGGAGCGCCTACGAGCAGTACTTC. The full variable domain, its missing parts supplied by reference TRBV5-1 and TRBJ2-7, is KAGVTQTPRYLIKTRGQQVTLSCSPISGHRSVSWYQQTPGQGLQFLFEYFSETQRNKGNFPGRFSGRQFSNSRSEMNVSTLELGDSALYLCASSTGSAYEQYFGPGTRLTVT.

This clone was seen a handful of times. This rearrangement joins TRBV28 to TRBJ1-4; D is uncertain. Germline CDR1 is MDHEN and CDR2 is SYDVKM. The V gene lost 1 base and the J gene lost 4 bases, with 10 bases spanning the gap. There are 15 residues in the CDR3. CDR3 loop: CASSLSAGSNEKLFF. The DNA for the CDR3 is TGTGCCAGCAGTTTATCGGCCGGGAGTAATGAAAAACTGTTTTTT.

The rearrangement uses TRBV7-6 and TRBJ2-7; D perhaps matches TRBD2 (6 bases). Trimming shortened V by 3 bases and J by 2 bases, and 11 bases separated the two germline ends. Germline lookup yields CDR1 SGHVS and CDR2 FNYEAQ. This CDR3 is 14 amino acids long. CDR3 in DNA: TGTGCCAGCAGCTTGGGAGGTGGTACCTACGAGCAGTACTTC. Protein product: CASSLGGGTYEQYF.

The V and J genes are TRBV7-6 and TRBJ1-3; D perhaps matches TRBD1 (5 bases). The CDR3 has 14 residues. Germline CDR1 SGHVS, CDR2 FNYEAQ. V shed 1 base and J shed 4 bases, with 8 bases lying between them. The CDR3 sequence: CASSLGGAGNTIYF. Written as DNA, the CDR3 is TGTGCCAGCAGCTTAGGCGGGGCCGGAAACACCATATATTTT.

V and J are TRBV11-2 and TRBJ2-6, with TRBD1 identical over 7 bases. After removal of 5 bases from V and 6 bases from J, the junction contained 10 bases not matched to a gene. Germline loops: CDR1 SGHAT, CDR2 FQNNGV. CDR3 length equals 16 residues. In nucleotides, the CDR3 is TGTGCCAGCAGCCTTGGGACAGTTAGTGTGGCCAACGTCCTGACTTTC. Translation: CASSLGTVSVANVLTF.

The chain's CDR3 is CASSEVREAVYEQYF. For the CDR3, the DNA is TGTGCCAGCAGTGAAGTGAGGGAGGCGGTTTACGAGCAGTACTTC. The chain joins TRBV6-1 to TRBJ2-7, with D maybe TRBD2 (6 bases). Trimming pared 1 base from V and 4 bases from J, leaving 14 bases between. This CDR3 has 15 amino acids. Looked up from germline, CDR1 is MNHNS and CDR2 is SASEGT.